This is a list of T cell receptor beta chains from one sample in a study of T-cell memory formation after mild COVID-19. TCRdb used MiXCR to reprocess the 5' RACE reads, holding one entry per CDR3 protein. The sample records about 260,000 distinct CDR3 sequences, 15% to 20% being singletons. The sequencing input was PBMCs or a T cell subset sorted from them (not recorded which). These receptors were collected from a young man who had mild COVID-19 (a few samples of this study predate the infection). Cell type and time point are not known. Both conserved end residues are part of each CDR3. A D gene is named only where the DNA matches it firmly. Size is stated for part of the rows, as once, few or many counts, or as a class when the clone is expanded.

j_call,clone_size,v_call,d_call,cdr3_aa,cdr3_nt
TRBJ2-4,few,TRBV7-2,.,CASSAPGAKNIQYF,TGTGCCAGCAGCGCACCGGGGGCCAAAAACATTCAGTACTTC
TRBJ2-1,.,TRBV6-6,TRBD2,CASSYAGGRVEQFF,TGTGCCAGCAGTTACGCGGGGGGGCGTGTTGAGCAGTTCTTC
TRBJ1-2,few,TRBV18,.,CAVSSGPRGYGYTF,TGTGCCGTATCGTCCGGGCCGCGGGGCTATGGCTACACCTTC
TRBJ2-7,.,TRBV4-1,TRBD1,CASSSHGTGVDEQYF,TGCGCCAGCAGCTCTCATGGGACAGGGGTGGACGAGCAGTACTTC
TRBJ1-1,few,TRBV5-1,.,CASSPQGLDTEAFF,TGCGCCAGCAGCCCCCAGGGATTGGACACTGAAGCTTTCTTT
TRBJ2-7,few,TRBV7-9,.,CASSLTSIEQYF,TGTGCCAGCAGCTTAACTTCGATCGAGCAGTACTTC
TRBJ1-1,few,TRBV29-1,.,CSVKGRTEAFF,TGCAGCGTGAAAGGGCGGACTGAAGCTTTCTTT
TRBJ2-1,.,TRBV9,.,CASSVRGGRLDEQFF,TGTGCCAGCAGCGTCCGCGGGGGCCGCCTCGATGAGCAGTTCTTC
TRBJ1-6,few,TRBV30,TRBD1,CARRTGSAHNSPLHF,TGTGCCCGCCGGACAGGGAGTGCCCATAATTCACCCCTCCACTTT
TRBJ2-7,few,TRBV29-1,TRBD1,CSVAAGGFYEQYF,TGCAGCGTGGCTGCAGGGGGCTTCTACGAGCAGTACTTC
TRBJ1-1,few,TRBV4-3,TRBD1,CASSQDMPGQRLNTEAFF,TGCGCCAGCAGCCAAGATATGCCGGGACAGCGCTTGAACACTGAAGCTTTCTTT
TRBJ1-5,few,TRBV12-3/TRBV12-4,.,CASSAGQYNQPQHF,TGTGCCAGCAGTGCAGGACAGTACAATCAGCCCCAGCATTTT
TRBJ2-1,many,TRBV6-4,TRBD2,CASSEDVAGSSEQFF,TGTGCCAGCAGTGAAGATGTAGCGGGGTCGAGTGAGCAGTTCTTC
TRBJ1-1,.,TRBV12-5,.,CASGLVLDSSPWGAEAFF,TGTGCTAGTGGTTTGGTACTGGACAGCTCCCCATGGGGGGCTGAAGCTTTCTTT
TRBJ1-1,few,TRBV6-5,.,CASSFRLGNTEAFF,TGTGCCAGCAGTTTTAGACTGGGGAACACTGAAGCTTTCTTT
TRBJ1-1,few,TRBV15,.,CATSRARESPLRTEAFF,TGTGCCACCAGCAGAGCCCGGGAGAGCCCCCTGAGGACTGAAGCTTTCTTT
TRBJ2-7,.,TRBV27,TRBD2,CASNLAGSYEQYF,TGTGCCAGCAACCTAGCGGGGTCCTACGAGCAGTACTTC
TRBJ2-5,few,TRBV6-2/TRBV6-3,.,CASSDIQETQYF,TGTGCCAGCAGTGACATACAAGAGACCCAGTACTTC
TRBJ2-5,few,TRBV9,.,CASSGAAQETQYF,TGTGCCAGCAGCGGGGCCGCTCAAGAGACCCAGTACTTC
TRBJ2-6,few,TRBV6-2/TRBV6-3,.,CASSRDGYSGANVLTF,TGTGCCAGCAGTCGGGACGGATACTCTGGGGCCAACGTCCTGACTTTC
TRBJ2-7,.,TRBV7-2,TRBD2,CASSFPLAGGVEQYF,TGTGCCAGCAGCTTCCCTTTAGCGGGGGGGGTCGAGCAGTACTTC
TRBJ2-5,few,TRBV2,.,CASNLARSYQETQYF,TGTGCCAGCAACCTTGCCCGGTCATACCAAGAGACCCAGTACTTC
TRBJ2-2,.,TRBV19,TRBD1,CASSLGTENTGELFF,TGTGCCAGTAGTTTGGGGACAGAGAACACCGGGGAGCTGTTTTTT
TRBJ1-2,.,TRBV6-2/TRBV6-3,TRBD1,CASSPTDRGPWGYTF,TGTGCCAGCAGCCCCACGGACAGGGGGCCTTGGGGCTACACCTTC
TRBJ1-5,many,TRBV6-2/TRBV6-3,.,CASSYTGTKNQPQHF,TGTGCCAGCAGCTACACCGGGACAAAGAATCAGCCCCAGCATTTT
TRBJ1-4,many,TRBV12-3/TRBV12-4,.,CASRAAGQGWEKLFF,TGTGCCAGCAGAGCCGCGGGGCAGGGGTGGGAAAAACTGTTTTTT
TRBJ2-7,.,TRBV29-1,TRBD1,CSVLFDRVPYEQYF,TGCAGCGTCCTCTTCGACAGGGTCCCCTACGAGCAGTACTTC
TRBJ2-3,many,TRBV12-3/TRBV12-4,.,CASSVLLADTQYF,TGTGCCAGCAGTGTCCTTCTCGCAGATACGCAGTATTTT
TRBJ2-2,few,TRBV3-1,.,CASSHRTTTNTGELFF,TGTGCCAGCAGCCACCGGACCACTACGAACACCGGGGAGCTGTTTTTT
TRBJ1-4,.,TRBV6-5,.,CASSSPGRTTNEKLFF,TGTGCCAGCAGTAGCCCGGGCAGGACAACTAATGAAAAACTGTTTTTT
TRBJ2-2,.,TRBV10-3,TRBD2,CAISSGGANTGELFF,TGTGCCATCAGTAGCGGGGGGGCGAACACCGGGGAGCTGTTTTTT
TRBJ1-5,few,TRBV5-6,.,CASSLGAGARNQPQHF,TGTGCCAGCAGCTTGGGTGCGGGGGCTCGCAATCAGCCCCAGCATTTT
TRBJ1-1,few,TRBV12-3/TRBV12-4,TRBD1,CASSRQGANTEAFF,TGTGCCAGCAGTAGACAGGGGGCAAACACTGAAGCTTTCTTT
TRBJ1-1,many,TRBV5-4,.,CASSLAPTVLNPEAFF,TGTGCCAGCAGCTTGGCTCCCACAGTTCTTAATCCTGAAGCTTTCTTT
TRBJ1-2,few,TRBV9,TRBD1,CASSLETGAWYGYTF,TGTGCCAGCAGCCTAGAGACAGGGGCATGGTATGGCTACACCTTC
TRBJ2-3,.,TRBV2,.,CASGGFGALTTTDTQYF,TGTGCCAGCGGCGGCTTTGGGGCGCTAACTACCACAGATACGCAGTATTTT
TRBJ2-5,.,TRBV27,TRBD1,CASSSRQGGETQYF,TGTGCCAGCAGCTCTCGACAGGGTGGAGAGACCCAGTACTTC
TRBJ1-3,.,TRBV4-2,TRBD1,CASSLSRTGGNTIYF,TGTGCCAGCAGTCTCTCTCGGACAGGTGGAAACACCATATATTTT
TRBJ2-5,.,TRBV11-2,.,CASSSRRGRYQETQYF,TGTGCCAGCAGCTCCCGGAGGGGGAGGTACCAAGAGACCCAGTACTTC
TRBJ2-4,.,TRBV12-3/TRBV12-4,.,CASSGPSYIQYF,TGTGCCAGCAGTGGGCCCTCGTACATTCAGTACTTC
TRBJ1-6,few,TRBV10-3,.,CAISESIGFNSPLHF,TGTGCCATCAGTGAGTCGATAGGATTCAATTCACCCCTCCACTTT
TRBJ2-1,.,TRBV4-1,TRBD2,CASSRPPGTSHNEQFF,TGCGCCAGCAGCCGGCCACCCGGGACTAGTCACAATGAGCAGTTCTTC
TRBJ2-7,.,TRBV29-1,.,CSVGDFAYEQYF,TGCAGCGTTGGGGACTTCGCCTACGAGCAGTACTTC
TRBJ2-7,.,TRBV7-6,.,CASSGPRDGDYEQYF,TGTGCCAGCAGCGGCCCCCGGGACGGAGACTACGAGCAGTACTTC
TRBJ2-5,.,TRBV4-1,.,CASSPADSQETQYF,TGCGCCAGCAGCCCGGCGGACTCGCAAGAGACCCAGTACTTC
TRBJ2-4,many,TRBV5-6,.,CASSWAEGAKNIQYF,TGTGCCAGCAGCTGGGCTGAAGGGGCCAAAAACATTCAGTACTTC
TRBJ1-1,.,TRBV4-1,.,CASSQEGGGNTEAFF,TGCGCCAGCAGCCAAGAAGGGGGGGGGAACACTGAAGCTTTCTTT
TRBJ1-6,.,TRBV7-2,.,CASSYAARVSNSPLHF,TGTGCCAGCAGCTACGCCGCGAGGGTTAGTAATTCACCCCTCCACTTT
TRBJ1-4,few,TRBV10-3,.,CAISQDRNGEKLFF,TGTGCCATCAGTCAAGACAGGAACGGTGAAAAACTGTTTTTT
TRBJ2-7,many,TRBV11-2,TRBD1,CASSLVATGVYEQYF,TGTGCCAGCAGCTTAGTCGCGACAGGGGTGTACGAGCAGTACTTC
TRBJ1-1,many,TRBV2,.,CASSELANTEAFF,TGTGCCAGCAGTGAATTGGCGAACACTGAAGCTTTCTTT
TRBJ2-7,many,TRBV7-2,.,CASSPLPGGTDEQYF,TGTGCCAGCAGCCCTTTACCCGGCGGGACCGACGAGCAGTACTTC
TRBJ2-7,.,TRBV27,.,CASSFMGGGYEQYF,TGTGCCAGCAGTTTTATGGGAGGAGGCTACGAGCAGTACTTC